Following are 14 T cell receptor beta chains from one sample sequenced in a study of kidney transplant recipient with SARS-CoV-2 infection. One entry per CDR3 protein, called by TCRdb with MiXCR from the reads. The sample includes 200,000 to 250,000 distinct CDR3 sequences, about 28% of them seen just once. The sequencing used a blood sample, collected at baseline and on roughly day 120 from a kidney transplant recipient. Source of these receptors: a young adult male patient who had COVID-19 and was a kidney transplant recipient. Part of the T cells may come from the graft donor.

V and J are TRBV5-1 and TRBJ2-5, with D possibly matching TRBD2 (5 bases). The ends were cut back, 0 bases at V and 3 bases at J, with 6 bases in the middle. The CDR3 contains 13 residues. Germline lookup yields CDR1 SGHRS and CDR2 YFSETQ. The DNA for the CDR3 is TGCGCCAGCAGCTTGGCGGGGAAAGAGACCCAGTACTTC. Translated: CASSLAGKETQYF.

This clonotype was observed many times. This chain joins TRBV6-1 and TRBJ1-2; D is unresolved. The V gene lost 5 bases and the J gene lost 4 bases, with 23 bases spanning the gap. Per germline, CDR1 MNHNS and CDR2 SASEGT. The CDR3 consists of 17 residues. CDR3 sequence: CASSRKASMRKTYGYTF. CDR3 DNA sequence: TGTGCCAGCAGTCGGAAGGCCTCTATGCGAAAGACCTATGGCTACACCTTC.

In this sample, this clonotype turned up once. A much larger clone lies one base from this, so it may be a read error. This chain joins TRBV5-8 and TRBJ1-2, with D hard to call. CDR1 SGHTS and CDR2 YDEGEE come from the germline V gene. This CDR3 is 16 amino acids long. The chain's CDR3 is CVSPCHHPRKTYGYTF. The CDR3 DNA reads TGTGTCAGCCCTTGTCATCATCCACGAAAGACCTATGGCTACACCTTC.

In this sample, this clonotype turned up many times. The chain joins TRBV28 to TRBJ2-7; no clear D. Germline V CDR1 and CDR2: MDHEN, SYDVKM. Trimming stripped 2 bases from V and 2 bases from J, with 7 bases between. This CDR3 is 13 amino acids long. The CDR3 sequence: CASSLAPTYEQYF. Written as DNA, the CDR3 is TGTGCCAGCAGTTTAGCACCCACCTACGAGCAGTACTTC. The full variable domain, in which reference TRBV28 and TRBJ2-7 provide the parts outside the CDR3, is DVKVTQSSRYLVKRTGEKVFLECVQDMDHENMFWYRQDPGLGLRLIYFSYDVKMKEKGDIPEGYSVSREKKERFSLILESASTNQTSMYLCASSLAPTYEQYFGPGTRLTVT.

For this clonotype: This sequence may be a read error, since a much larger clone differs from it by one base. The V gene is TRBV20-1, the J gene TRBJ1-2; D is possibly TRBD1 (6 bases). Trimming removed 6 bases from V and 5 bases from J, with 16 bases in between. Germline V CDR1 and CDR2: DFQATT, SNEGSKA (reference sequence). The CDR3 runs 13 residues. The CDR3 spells CSAIFAQGYGYTF. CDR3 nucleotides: TGCAGTGCCATATTCGCACAGGGATATGGCTACACCTTC.

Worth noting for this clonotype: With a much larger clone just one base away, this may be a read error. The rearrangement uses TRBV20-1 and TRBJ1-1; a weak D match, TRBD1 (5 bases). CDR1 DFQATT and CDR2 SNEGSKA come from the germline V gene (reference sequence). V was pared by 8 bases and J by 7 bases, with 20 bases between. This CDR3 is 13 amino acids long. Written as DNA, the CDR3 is TGCAGTACGCGAATCCCAGGGATGGTTGAAGCTTTCTTT. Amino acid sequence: CSTRIPGMVEAFF.

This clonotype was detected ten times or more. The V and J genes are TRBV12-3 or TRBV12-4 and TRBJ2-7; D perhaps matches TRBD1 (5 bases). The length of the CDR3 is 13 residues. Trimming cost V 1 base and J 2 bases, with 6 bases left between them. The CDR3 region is CASSLGQPYEQYF. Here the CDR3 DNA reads TGTGCCAGCAGTTTAGGACAGCCCTACGAGCAGTACTTC.

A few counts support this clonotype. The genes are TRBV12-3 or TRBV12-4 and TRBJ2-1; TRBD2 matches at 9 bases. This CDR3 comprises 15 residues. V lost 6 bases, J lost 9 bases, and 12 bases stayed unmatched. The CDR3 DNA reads TGTGCCAGCAGATACACTAGCGGGTCCGCCAGTGAGCAGTTCTTC. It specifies CASRYTSGSASEQFF.

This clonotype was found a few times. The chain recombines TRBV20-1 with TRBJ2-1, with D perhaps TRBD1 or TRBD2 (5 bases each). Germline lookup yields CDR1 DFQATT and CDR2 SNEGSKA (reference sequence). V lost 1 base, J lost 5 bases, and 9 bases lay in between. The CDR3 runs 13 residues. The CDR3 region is CSARAGRNNEQFF. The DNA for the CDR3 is TGCAGTGCTAGAGCGGGACGAAACAATGAGCAGTTCTTC.

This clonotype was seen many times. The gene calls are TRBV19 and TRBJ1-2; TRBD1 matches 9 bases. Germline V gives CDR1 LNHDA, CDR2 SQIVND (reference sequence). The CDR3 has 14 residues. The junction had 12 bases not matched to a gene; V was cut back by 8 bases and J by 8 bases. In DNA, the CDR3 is TGTGCCAGTGAGCCGGGACAGGGCCTAGGAGGCTACACCTTC. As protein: CASEPGQGLGGYTF.

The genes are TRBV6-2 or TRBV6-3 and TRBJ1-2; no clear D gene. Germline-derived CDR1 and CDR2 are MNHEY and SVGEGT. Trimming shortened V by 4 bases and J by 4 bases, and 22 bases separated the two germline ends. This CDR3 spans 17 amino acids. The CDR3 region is CASSCLHCIGKTYGYTF. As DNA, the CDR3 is TGTGCCAGCAGTTGCCTACACTGCATCGGAAAGACCTATGGCTACACCTTC.

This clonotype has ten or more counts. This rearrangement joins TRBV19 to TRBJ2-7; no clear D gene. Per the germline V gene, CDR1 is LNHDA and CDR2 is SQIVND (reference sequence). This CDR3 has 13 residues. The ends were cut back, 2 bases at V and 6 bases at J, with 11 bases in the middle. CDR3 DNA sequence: TGTGCCAGTAGTATACTAGGGATGGGCGAGCAGTACTTC. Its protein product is CASSILGMGEQYF.

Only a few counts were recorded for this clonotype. CDR3 in amino acids: CASSSGPLPYF. CDR3 nucleotide sequence: TGTGCCAGCAGCTCAGGACCGCTCCCCTACTTC. The chain has TRBV7-9 and TRBJ2-5; D unresolved. V shed 4 bases and J shed 14 bases, with 14 bases lying between them. This CDR3 is built from 11 residues. In germline, CDR1 is SEHNR, CDR2 FQNEAQ (reference sequence).

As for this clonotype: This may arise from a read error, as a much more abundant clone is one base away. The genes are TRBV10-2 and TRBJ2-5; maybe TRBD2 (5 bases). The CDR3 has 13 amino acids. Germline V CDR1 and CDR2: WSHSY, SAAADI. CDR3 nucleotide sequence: TGCACCAGCACCCCTAGCCTCCAAGAGACCCAGTACTTC. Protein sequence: CTSTPSLQETQYF.